What follows describes a single T cell receptor beta chain. No antigen is known for it. Germline V gene lookup returns CDR1 MDHEN and CDR2 SYDVKM. This CDR3 spans 13 amino acids. V was pared by 3 bases and J by 5 bases, with 3 bases of the junction left unmatched. The table came from immunoSEQ multiplex PCR; TCRdb's copy has only in-frame clones and leaves some out. The repertoire includes 57,000 or so clones, 96% of them detected once, and 0.9% to 1% sits in the top ten. The record originates from a study of cytomegalovirus exposure and HLA in healthy donors. The donors were part of the 120-subject validation cohort, which stood apart from the roughly 700-subject first cohort. Notes on the study in general: Reports credit the classifier with highly specific, highly sensitive diagnosis of cytomegalovirus status.

This rearrangement joins TRBV28 to TRBJ1-2, with TRBD1 identical over 7 bases. The TCR was taken from a man aged 18 to 29 in good health and CMV-seronegative. The sequenced sample consisted of PBMCs. The CDR3: CASSLTGSYGYTF. Here the CDR3 DNA reads TGTGCCAGCAGTTTGACAGGGTCTTATGGCTACACCTTC.